This TCR beta chain comes out of a study of blood T cell repertoires in COVID-19. The table lists this clone with a count of one. This same CDR3 is encoded by further DNA sequences in the sample. The CDR3 spans 14 residues. V shed 1 base and J shed 0 bases, with 5 bases lying between them. Germline V lookup: CDR1 LGHDT, CDR2 YNNKEL (reference sequence). Authors' analysis steps: How many nucleated cells were present was estimated from reference gene primer amplification. The data were produced by immunoSEQ multiplex PCR, yet TCRdb's version contains in-frame clones alone and is incomplete. D and trimming were read from the DNA, whereas the V and J calls and clone size are those reported in that table. The sample includes 80,000 to 90,000 clones, roughly four fifths of them seen just once.

Sequencing was done on a sample of peripheral blood. The source is a woman aged 80 or over with acute or convalescent COVID-19. V and J are TRBV3-1 (or the pseudogene TRBV3-2) and TRBJ2-3; D is unclear. The CDR3 reads CASSQGLSTDTQYF. The CDR3 DNA follows: TGTGCCAGCAGCCAAGGGCTTAGCACAGATACGCAGTATTTT.